The next 14 T cell receptor beta chains were all read from a single sample in a study of blood T cell repertoires in COVID-19. TCRdb's copy holds only in-frame clones and misses some; the assay was immunoSEQ multiplex PCR. The sample lists some 140,000 clones, about 80% occurring once. What was sequenced was peripheral blood. Receptors were obtained from a human donor in a cohort sampled during active COVID-19.

This clone was seen a handful of times. The chain uses TRBV7-9 and TRBJ1-1; D is perhaps TRBD1 (6 bases). The germline V gene encodes CDR1 SEHNR and CDR2 FQNEAQ (reference sequence). Deletions cut 6 bases from V and 0 bases from J, with 11 bases between. The CDR3 sequence is 14 residues long. CDR3 sequence (DNA): TGTGCCAGCAGGGCGACAGGTTTGAACACTGAAGCTTTCTTT. Translating it yields CASRATGLNTEAFF.

The rearrangement uses TRBV4-1 and TRBJ1-5, with 9 bases identical to TRBD1. The CDR3 runs 18 residues. CDR1 and CDR2 (germline): MGHRA, YSYEKL. V was pared by 4 bases and J by 6 bases, with 16 bases of the junction left unmatched. CDR3 DNA sequence: TGCGCCAGCAGCCGCCACACAGGGGGCGAAGGTGGAGGTCAGCCCCAGCATTTT. Residues: CASSRHTGGEGGGQPQHF.

The chain joins TRBV2 to TRBJ2-7, with TRBD1 matching 10 bases. The germline V gene has CDR1 SNHLY and CDR2 FYNNEI. V lost 0 bases and J lost 3; bases outside the gene matches: 5. This CDR3 has 16 amino acids. CDR3 in amino acids: CASSEADRGLNYEQYF. In DNA, the CDR3 is TGTGCCAGCAGTGAAGCGGACAGGGGGTTAAACTACGAGCAGTACTTC.

The V call is TRBV6-5, the J call TRBJ2-1; 9 bases are a match to TRBD2. Per the germline V gene, CDR1 is MNHEY and CDR2 is SVGAGI. Germline trimming cut 0 bases from V and 10 bases from J; bases unmatched to any gene: 7. The CDR3 spans 15 residues. The CDR3 DNA is TGTGCCAGCAGTTACTCCCCGGGACTAGCCCTGGAGCAGTTCTTC. Translation: CASSYSPGLALEQFF.

The gene calls are TRBV9 and TRBJ2-3, with a possible D match to TRBD2 (5 bases). In germline, CDR1 is SGDLS, CDR2 YYNGEE. This CDR3 comprises 16 residues. With 0 bases removed from V and 0 bases from J, the gap between germline ends came to 11 bases. The CDR3 is CASSVAGYTSTDTQYF. In nucleotides, the CDR3 is TGTGCCAGCAGCGTAGCGGGGTATACTAGCACAGATACGCAGTATTTT.

The rearrangement joins TRBV9 to TRBJ1-6, with a tentative D call TRBD1 (5 bases). V was pared by 2 bases and J by 6 bases, with 12 bases between. This CDR3 has 15 amino acids. Per germline, CDR1 SGDLS and CDR2 YYNGEE. In DNA, the CDR3 is TGTGCCAGCAGCGTTTGGTCAGGGTTTAATTCACCCCTCCACTTT. Translated: CASSVWSGFNSPLHF.

The chain joins TRBV11-3 to TRBJ2-3; the match to TRBD2 covers 9 bases. The CDR3 totals 18 residues. The V gene end was trimmed by 3 bases and the J gene end by 2 bases; junction bases not matched to a gene: 12. Germline V lookup: CDR1 SGHNT, CDR2 YENEEA. In nucleotides, the CDR3 is TGTGCCAGCAGCTTGAGAGCGGGGGGCCGAGTGAACACAGATACGCAGTATTTT. Its translation is CASSLRAGGRVNTDTQYF.

The J gene is TRBJ2-5, the V gene TRBV10-2; D might be TRBD2 (5 bases). Germline lookup yields CDR1 WSHSY and CDR2 SAAADI. Deletions cut 6 bases from V and 2 bases from J, with 10 bases between. This CDR3 is built from 13 residues. CDR3 sequence: CASRFPGQETQYF. In DNA, the CDR3 is TGCGCCAGCAGGTTTCCGGGGCAAGAGACCCAGTACTTC.

This clone was picked up a small number of times. The gene calls are TRBV10-3 and TRBJ1-1, with 7 bases aligning to TRBD1. This CDR3 has 13 residues. From germline, CDR1 is ENHRY and CDR2 SYGVKD. V was pared by 7 bases and J by 1 base, with 3 bases of the junction left unmatched. The CDR3 reads CAIKWDRNTEAFF. CDR3 DNA sequence: TGTGCCATCAAATGGGACAGGAACACTGAAGCTTTCTTT.

The chain carries TRBV6-1 and TRBJ1-4, with D unresolved. The length of the CDR3 is 14 residues. The V end lost 2 bases, the J end lost 5 bases, and 9 bases lay between the germline ends. Germline values: CDR1 MNHNS, CDR2 SASEGT. DNA for the CDR3: TGTGCCAGCAGTGAACAGGTATCAAATGAAAAACTGTTTTTT. Encoded protein: CASSEQVSNEKLFF.

V usage is TRBV6-5 and J usage is TRBJ2-3, with D possibly matching TRBD1 (7 bases). Germline V lookup: CDR1 MNHEY, CDR2 SVGAGI. The CDR3 loop spans 14 amino acids. The germline V and J ends were trimmed by 5 bases and 8 bases, with 17 bases remaining between them. CDR3: CASSPGGTLVTQYF. The CDR3 nucleotides read TGTGCCAGCAGTCCAGGGGGGACTCTCGTTACGCAGTATTTT.

The chain couples TRBV6-6 to TRBJ2-3; 15 bases are shared with TRBD2. The V and J ends lost 5 bases and 6 bases, in that order; junction bases with no gene match: 9. Germline V gene sequence: CDR1 MNHNY, CDR2 SVGAGI (reference sequence). The CDR3 consists of 17 residues. The DNA for the CDR3 is TGTGCCAGCAGTCCCCTGGGGACTAGCGGGGGGCAGGATACGCAGTATTTT. Translated, it gives CASSPLGTSGGQDTQYF.

The chain employs TRBV6-4 and TRBJ1-1; D not resolved. Germline CDR1 reads MRHNA; CDR2 reads SNTAGT. The CDR3 has 13 amino acids. The V end was cut by 11 bases, the J end by 1 base, with 14 bases between. For the CDR3, the DNA is TGTGCCCCCCCGTCCAGGCCGAACACTGAAGCTTTCTTT. Its protein product is CAPPSRPNTEAFF.

Here the CDR3 reads CASKLKSSYNSPLHF. Here the CDR3 DNA reads TGTGCCAGTAAATTGAAGAGCTCCTATAATTCACCCCTCCACTTT. This chain links TRBV19 with TRBJ1-6; D uncertain. V lost 7 bases to trimming and J lost 0 bases, with 10 bases between them. The CDR3 covers 15 residues. Germline V gene data show CDR1 as LNHDA and CDR2 as SQIVND (reference sequence).